This TCR beta chain was sequenced in a study of CD8 T cells in ankylosing spondylitis. Whole-study findings and limits: In ankylosing spondylitis patients, matched synovial fluid reportedly showed significant enrichment of disease-linked clones. Made up of several highly homologous variants, a TCR beta motif appeared characteristic of ankylosing spondylitis blood.

Germline values: CDR1 KGHDR, CDR2 SFDVKD. Trimming pared 5 bases from V and 5 bases from J, leaving 12 bases between. The length of the CDR3 is 14 residues. The sample holds a few counts of this clonotype. Its target is not known. The TCR beta libraries were generated through quantitative 5'-RACE incorporating molecular barcodes. One entry per CDR3 protein, called by TCRdb with MiXCR from the 5' RACE reads. The table lists about 160,000 distinct CDR3 sequences, around 9.6% of them singletons. This clonotype was sampled from a female donor with ankylosing spondylitis or in good health (not recorded which). Sequencing was carried out using blood, either unsorted or a sorted T cell fraction (not recorded which). The rearrangement joins TRBV24-1 to TRBJ2-1; the D is unclear. CDR3: CATSAGGENNEQFF. CDR3 bases: TGTGCCACCAGTGCTGGCGGAGAGAACAATGAGCAGTTCTTC.